The count of the clone carrying this T cell receptor (beta chain) is one. Its specificity is not known. With 60 Vbeta and 13 Jbeta primers, the PCR was carried out. TCRdb's copy holds only in-frame clones and misses some; the assay was immunoSEQ multiplex PCR. Of 200,000 to 250,000 clones in the sample, about 80% were seen once. These data come from a study of cytomegalovirus exposure and HLA in healthy donors. Points from the study as a whole: A prior analysis recorded that most TCR beta V segments were productive about 90% or about 30% of the time. In a later analysis, TCR beta V- and J-gene trimming showed a link to a missense DCLRE1C variant.

The sequence was collected from a woman aged 35 to 49 in good health and CMV-seronegative. The source material was PBMCs.

This CDR3 is CASSLRGEKETQYF. The CDR3 nucleotides read TGTGCCAGCAGTTTGCGCGGGGAAAAAGAGACCCAGTACTTC. The chain has TRBV28 and TRBJ2-5; TRBD2 is a possible D gene (6 bases). The CDR3 totals 14 residues. The V gene's germline CDR1 is MDHEN and CDR2 SYDVKM. V lost 3 bases to trimming and J lost 3 bases, with 11 bases between them. The variable domain in full, with the rest retrieved from reference TRBV28 and TRBJ2-5, is DVKVTQSSRYLVKRTGEKVFLECVQDMDHENMFWYRQDPGLGLRLIYFSYDVKMKEKGDIPEGYSVSREKKERFSLILESASTNQTSMYLCASSLRGEKETQYFGPGTRLLVL.